Listed here are 21 T cell receptor beta chains from one sample, sequenced in a study of T cells in Graves' hyperthyroidism and ophthalmopathy. The TCR beta CDR3 regions underwent amplification using RNA transcripts as the source. The HTBI primer set served for first-round RT-PCR of the TCR CDR3. TCRdb analysed the multiplex PCR reads with MiXCR anew, one entry per CDR3 protein. Of about 640,000 distinct CDR3 sequences listed, around 21% are singletons. Sequenced material: blood. The receptor set was obtained from a man aged 30 to 45 with Graves' ophthalmopathy.

The chain links TRBV5-1 to TRBJ1-1; the match to TRBD1 covers 7 bases. J was trimmed by 3 bases and V by 0 bases; bases with no gene match: 5. The CDR3 has 15 residues. Germline V gives CDR1 SGHRS, CDR2 YFSETQ. CDR3 loop: CASSLGGTVDTEAFF. DNA of the CDR3: TGCGCCAGCAGCTTGGGGGGGACAGTTGACACTGAAGCTTTCTTT.

This clonotype was observed a few times. The chain carries TRBV6-4 and TRBJ1-6, with no clear D. V shed 6 bases and J shed 6 bases, with 12 bases lying between them. Per the germline V gene, CDR1 is MRHNA and CDR2 is SNTAGT. CDR3 length: 14 residues. CDR3 loop: CASREFAGNSPLHF. CDR3 bases: TGTGCCAGCAGGGAATTCGCGGGTAATTCACCCCTCCACTTT.

A few counts support this clonotype. The rearrangement links TRBV4-1 to TRBJ2-7; 7 bases match TRBD2. Germline loops: CDR1 MGHRA, CDR2 YSYEKL. V gave up 0 bases and J gave up 2 bases; unmatched junction bases: 4. The CDR3 consists of 15 residues. CDR3 amino acids: CASSQDPSGPYEQYF. In DNA form, the CDR3 reads TGCGCCAGCAGCCAAGATCCTAGCGGACCCTACGAGCAGTACTTC.

This clonotype was observed at least ten times. This CDR3 reads CSASRPLAPQDEQYF. The CDR3 DNA reads as TGCAGTGCTAGCCGACCACTAGCGCCCCAAGACGAGCAGTACTTC. The J gene is TRBJ2-7, the V gene TRBV20-1, with 7 bases matching TRBD2. From germline, CDR1 is DFQATT and CDR2 SNEGSKA (reference sequence). J gave up 5 bases and V 3 bases, and 13 bases lay outside the gene matches. This CDR3 comprises 15 residues.

The V call is TRBV15, the J call TRBJ1-2; 8 nucleotides line up with TRBD1. The CDR3 contains 13 residues. Per germline, CDR1 LNHNV and CDR2 YYDKDF (reference sequence). Trimming at V came to 5 bases and at J to 7 bases, leaving 6 bases not matched to a gene. The DNA for the CDR3 is TGTGCCACCAGCGGCTCAGGGGGCGCTGGCTACACCTTC. Protein: CATSGSGGAGYTF. Combining the CDR3 with reference TRBV15 and TRBJ1-2 gives the whole variable domain DAMVIQNPRYQVTQFGKPVTLSCSQTLNHNVMYWYQQKSSQAPKLLFHYYDKDFNNEADTPDNFQSRRPNTSFCFLDIRSPGLGDTAMYLCATSGSGGAGYTFGSGTRLTVV.

The sample holds many counts of this clonotype. This chain connects TRBV24-1 to TRBJ2-3; TRBD2 is a possible D gene (6 bases). Germline V CDR1 and CDR2: KGHDR, SFDVKD. This CDR3 is 14 amino acids long. V dropped 4 bases and J dropped 0 bases, with 7 bases sitting between them. The CDR3 DNA reads as TGTGCCACCAGTGACGCGGGGAGCACAGATACGCAGTATTTT. Translating gives CATSDAGSTDTQYF.

J is TRBJ2-7 and V is TRBV19; D not certain. Deletions cut 3 bases from V and 2 bases from J, with 11 bases between. Per the germline V gene, CDR1 is LNHDA and CDR2 is SQIVND (reference sequence). The CDR3 extends over 14 amino acids. CDR3 DNA sequence: TGTGCCAGTAGTATTGGCTCCCACCCCTACGAGCAGTACTTC. Amino acid sequence: CASSIGSHPYEQYF.

This clonotype was seen many times. The J gene is TRBJ1-5, the V gene TRBV28, with 10 nucleotides matching TRBD1. CDR1 and CDR2 from the germline V gene are MDHEN and SYDVKM. V shed 5 bases, J shed 1 base, and the junction held 8 bases outside the gene matches. This CDR3 contains 17 residues. This CDR3 is CASSPSTGGRSNQPQHF. Written as DNA, the CDR3 is TGTGCCAGCAGTCCTTCGACAGGGGGCAGGAGCAATCAGCCCCAGCATTTT.

This clonotype came up a few times. The chain carries TRBV11-1 and TRBJ1-1; the D gene is possibly TRBD1 (5 bases). V dropped 4 bases and J dropped 0 bases, with 12 bases sitting between them. The germline V gene has CDR1 SGHAT and CDR2 FQDESV (reference sequence). The CDR3 extends over 15 amino acids. The CDR3 protein is CASSSLRGMNTEAFF. The CDR3 nucleotides are TGTGCCAGCAGCTCCCTTCGGGGGATGAACACTGAAGCTTTCTTT. Looking up the rest from reference TRBV11-1 and TRBJ1-1 gives the full variable domain: EAEVAQSPRYKITEKSQAVAFWCDPISGHATLYWYRQILGQGPELLVQFQDESVVDDSQLPKDRFSAERLKGVDSTLKIQPAELGDSAMYLCASSSLRGMNTEAFFGQGTRLTVV.

This clonotype was counted between two and nine times. The V gene is TRBV6-5, the J gene TRBJ1-2; tentative D call: TRBD1 (5 bases). Looked up from germline, CDR1 is MNHEY and CDR2 is SVGAGI. The CDR3 has 16 residues. Trimming cost V 0 bases and J 2 bases, with 13 bases left between them. This chain's CDR3 is CASSYSSSRANYGYTF. The DNA of the CDR3 is TGTGCCAGCAGTTACTCGAGTTCCAGGGCCAACTATGGCTACACCTTC.

V and J are TRBV6-1 and TRBJ2-3, with 8 bases aligning to TRBD1. With 5 bases clipped from V and 0 bases from J, the junction kept 13 bases outside the gene matches. Germline V gene lookup returns CDR1 MNHNS and CDR2 SASEGT. The CDR3 totals 18 residues. CDR3 sequence: CASSKTGASPFSTDTQYF. For the CDR3, the DNA is TGTGCCAGCAGTAAGACAGGGGCCTCCCCTTTTAGCACAGATACGCAGTATTTT.

This chain uses TRBV2 with TRBJ1-1, with 8 nucleotides matching TRBD1. The CDR3 totals 17 residues. V lost 3 bases and J lost 0; bases outside the gene matches: 9. The germline gives CDR1 SNHLY, CDR2 FYNNEI. CDR3 protein: CASSELIQGDMNTEAFF. The CDR3 DNA sequence: TGTGCCAGCAGTGAGCTGATACAGGGGGACATGAACACTGAAGCTTTCTTT.

The rearrangement links TRBV19 to TRBJ2-7, with 12 nucleotides matching TRBD2. The J segment lost 5 bases and the V segment lost 4 bases, leaving 3 bases of the junction unmatched. The CDR3 has 14 residues. Germline CDR1 LNHDA, CDR2 SQIVND (reference sequence). CDR3 protein: CASSTTSGRNEQYF. DNA for the CDR3: TGTGCCAGTAGTACTACTAGCGGGAGGAACGAGCAGTACTTC.

This clonotype was detected only a few times. The chain employs TRBV7-9 and TRBJ1-2; D perhaps matches TRBD1 (6 bases). The germline CDR1 and CDR2 sequences are SEHNR and FQNEAQ (reference sequence). The length of the CDR3 is 16 residues. Trimming took off 2 bases at V and 0 bases at J, with 13 bases between the two ends. The CDR3 DNA reads TGTGCCAGCAGCTTACCCCGGGACACCTCTAACTATGGCTACACCTTC. It yields the protein CASSLPRDTSNYGYTF.

J is TRBJ2-1 and V is TRBV13, with 8 positions matching TRBD2. The V and J ends lost 5 bases and 7 bases, in that order; junction bases with no gene match: 10. The CDR3 totals 15 residues. In germline, CDR1 is PRHDT, CDR2 FYEKMQ (reference sequence). CDR3 nucleotides: TGTGCCAGCAGCCCAGGAGCGGGAGCGATAAATGAGCAGTTCTTC. Amino acid sequence: CASSPGAGAINEQFF.

Ten or more counts support this clonotype. The chain recombines TRBV2 with TRBJ2-3; TRBD2 is a possible D gene (6 bases). This CDR3 is 17 amino acids long. Germline lookup yields CDR1 SNHLY and CDR2 FYNNEI. Trimming took off 1 base at V and 0 bases at J, with 14 bases between the two ends. This CDR3 is CASSEVEIGTSTDTQYF. CDR3 in DNA: TGTGCCAGCAGTGAAGTCGAAATCGGGACTAGCACAGATACGCAGTATTTT.

This clonotype was found many times. V usage is TRBV12-3 or TRBV12-4 and J usage is TRBJ2-7; 8 bases are shared with TRBD1. The CDR3 spans 15 residues. J lost 3 bases, V lost 5 bases, and 9 bases had no gene match. Here the CDR3 reads CASSPAGTGYYEQYF. CDR3 bases: TGTGCCAGCAGTCCCGCCGGGACAGGATACTACGAGCAGTACTTC.

This clonotype has only a few counts. The genes are TRBV29-1 and TRBJ2-7; D is uncertain. The V gene lost 7 bases and the J gene lost 5 bases, with 15 bases spanning the gap. CDR3 length equals 12 residues. Germline V gives CDR1 SQVTM, CDR2 ANQGSEA. CDR3 loop: CSASGPRDEQYF. The CDR3 DNA follows: TGCAGCGCCTCCGGGCCCCGAGACGAGCAGTACTTC.

The chain joins TRBV19 to TRBJ2-1; the D gene is possibly TRBD1 (5 bases). The CDR3 has 15 residues. V shed 5 bases and J shed 10 bases, with 21 bases lying between them. Looked up from germline, CDR1 is LNHDA and CDR2 is SQIVND (reference sequence). CDR3 nucleotides: TGTGCCAGTAGTGAGTCCCCCGTGGACATCAAGGAGCAGTTCTTC. Translation: CASSESPVDIKEQFF.

This clonotype has just a few counts. This chain connects TRBV19 to TRBJ2-7; possible D gene TRBD2, 6 bases. Trimming took 8 bases from V and 0 from J, leaving 8 bases between them. The CDR3 sequence is 12 residues long. Germline V lookup: CDR1 LNHDA, CDR2 SQIVND (reference sequence). In nucleotides, the CDR3 is TGTGCCAGTCCTAGCGCCTCCTACGAGCAGTACTTC. Translation gives CASPSASYEQYF.

The rearrangement joins TRBV9 to TRBJ2-5, with D perhaps TRBD1 or TRBD2 (5 bases each). CDR1 is SGDLS, CDR2 YYNGEE, per germline. V lost 0 bases and J lost 1, with 19 bases in between. This CDR3 has 18 amino acids. The DNA of the CDR3 is TGTGCCAGCAGCGTAGGGCTGGGGGACCAATCCCCCCAAGAGACCCAGTACTTC. Protein: CASSVGLGDQSPQETQYF.